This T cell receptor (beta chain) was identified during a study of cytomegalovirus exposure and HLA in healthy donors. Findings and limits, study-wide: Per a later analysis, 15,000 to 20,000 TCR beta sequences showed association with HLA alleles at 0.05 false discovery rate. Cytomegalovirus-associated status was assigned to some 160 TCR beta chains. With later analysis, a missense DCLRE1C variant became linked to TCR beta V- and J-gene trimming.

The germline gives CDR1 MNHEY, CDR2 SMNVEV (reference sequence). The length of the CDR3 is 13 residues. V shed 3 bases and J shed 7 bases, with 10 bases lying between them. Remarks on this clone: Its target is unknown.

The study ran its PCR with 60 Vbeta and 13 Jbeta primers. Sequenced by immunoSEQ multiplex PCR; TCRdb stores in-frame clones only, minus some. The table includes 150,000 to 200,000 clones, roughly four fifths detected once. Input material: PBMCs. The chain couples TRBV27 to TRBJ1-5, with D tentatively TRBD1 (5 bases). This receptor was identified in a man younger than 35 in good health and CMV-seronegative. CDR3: CASSLGGGQPQHF. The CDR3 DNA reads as TGTGCCAGCAGTTTGGGCGGGGGACAGCCCCAGCATTTT.